This T cell receptor beta chain was identified in a study of T cell clonality in common variable immunodeficiency. Data came from immunoSEQ multiplex PCR; TCRdb stores just in-frame clones and leaves some out. Recorded here are some 54,000 clones, none singletons. Germline trimming cut 3 bases from V and 5 bases from J; bases unmatched to any gene: 10. This CDR3 contains 17 residues. Germline V gene sequence: CDR1 SGHTA, CDR2 FQGTGA. In its sample, this clone was seen many times. The sequenced fragment ends 3 residues before the CDR3 boundary, so the rest is inferred from the germline J gene. Patients and controls were mostly of Caucasian heritage.

This rearrangement joins TRBV7-3 to TRBJ2-2; TRBD1 matches 9 bases. The sequenced sample consisted of peripheral blood mononuclear cells. This TCR was recovered from a person aged 18 to 75 in good health. The CDR3 sequence: CASSFHLGQGRTGELFF. Partial CDR3 DNA: TGTGCCAGCAGCTTTCATCTTGGACAGGGGAGGACCGGGGAG.